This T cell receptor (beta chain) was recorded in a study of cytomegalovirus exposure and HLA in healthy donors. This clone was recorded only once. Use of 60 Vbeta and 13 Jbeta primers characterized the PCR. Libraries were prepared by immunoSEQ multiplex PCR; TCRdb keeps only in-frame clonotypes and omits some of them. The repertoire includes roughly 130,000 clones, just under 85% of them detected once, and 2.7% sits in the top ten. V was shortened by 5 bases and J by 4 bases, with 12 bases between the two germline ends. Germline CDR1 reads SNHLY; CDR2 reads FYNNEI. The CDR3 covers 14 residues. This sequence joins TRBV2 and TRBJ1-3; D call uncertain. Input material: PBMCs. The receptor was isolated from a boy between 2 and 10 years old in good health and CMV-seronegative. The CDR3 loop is CASSHEGGGNTIYF. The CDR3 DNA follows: TGTGCCAGCAGTCACGAGGGAGGAGGAAACACCATATATTTT.